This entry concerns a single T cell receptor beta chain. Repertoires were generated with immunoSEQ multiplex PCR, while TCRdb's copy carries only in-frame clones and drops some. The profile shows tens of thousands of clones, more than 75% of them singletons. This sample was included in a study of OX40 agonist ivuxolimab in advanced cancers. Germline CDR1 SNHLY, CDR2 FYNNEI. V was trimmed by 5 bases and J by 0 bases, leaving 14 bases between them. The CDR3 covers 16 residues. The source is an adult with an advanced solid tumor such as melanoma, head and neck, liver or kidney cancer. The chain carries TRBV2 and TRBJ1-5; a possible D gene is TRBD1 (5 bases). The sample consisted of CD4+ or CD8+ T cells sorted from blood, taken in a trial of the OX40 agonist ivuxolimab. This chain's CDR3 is CASSFLGTDSNQPQHF. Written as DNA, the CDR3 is TGTGCCAGCAGTTTTTTGGGGACGGATAGCAATCAGCCCCAGCATTTT. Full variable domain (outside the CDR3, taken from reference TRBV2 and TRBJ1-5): EPEVTQTPSHQVTQMGQEVILRCVPISNHLYFYWYRQILGQKVEFLVSFYNNEISEKSEIFDDQFSVERPDGSNFTLKIRSTKLEDSAMYFCASSFLGTDSNQPQHFGDGTRLSIL.